Following are 18 T cell receptor beta chains from one sample sequenced in a study of blood T cells in healthy people across ages. Combining a sample-barcoded 5' primer with a J-beta primer mix, a second PCR ran for about 7 to 11 cycles. TCRdb fed the 5' RACE reads into MiXCR, producing one record per CDR3 protein. The repertoire holds about a million distinct CDR3 sequences, with roughly 51% as singletons. The sequencing input was blood. The receptors were gathered from a woman aged 55-70 years in good health.

The chain couples TRBV7-9 to TRBJ2-1; the D is unclear. Germline lookup yields CDR1 SEHNR and CDR2 FQNEAQ (reference sequence). The CDR3 consists of 13 residues. V was pared by 5 bases and J by 8 bases, with 13 bases between. The CDR3 reads CASSETPRDEQFF. CDR3 bases: TGTGCCAGCAGCGAGACCCCCCGTGATGAGCAGTTCTTC. Variable domain in full (rest from reference TRBV7-9 and TRBJ2-1): DTGVSQNPRHKITKRGQNVTFRCDPISEHNRLYWYRQTLGQGPEFLTYFQNEAQLEKSRLLSDRFSAERPKGSFSTLEIQRTEQGDSAMYLCASSETPRDEQFFGPGTRLTVL.

A single count supports this clonotype. The chain employs TRBV7-3 and TRBJ1-1; D perhaps matches TRBD1 (6 bases). CDR1 is SGHTA, CDR2 FQGTGA, per germline. V lost 5 bases and J 4 bases, leaving 17 bases between the germline ends. The CDR3 contains 15 residues. CDR3 in amino acids: CASSASGGQVTEAFF. The CDR3 DNA is TGTGCCAGCAGCGCAAGTGGGGGGCAGGTCACTGAAGCTTTCTTT.

The chain has TRBV6-5 and TRBJ2-7, with 9 bases identical to TRBD1. There are 16 residues in the CDR3. Looked up from germline, CDR1 is MNHEY and CDR2 is SVGAGI. V shed 5 bases, J shed 2 bases, and the junction held 10 bases outside the gene matches. CDR3 region: CASSLLRRDRAYEQYF. The CDR3 DNA follows: TGTGCCAGCAGTCTTCTTAGGCGGGACAGGGCCTACGAGCAGTACTTC.

Only a few counts were recorded for this clonotype. J is TRBJ2-3 and V is TRBV7-2; unclear D gene. Trimming took 4 bases from V and 3 from J, leaving 14 bases between them. Germline-derived CDR1 and CDR2 are SGHTA and FQGNSA. This CDR3 has 15 amino acids. CDR3 amino acids: CASSSDVGLTDTQYF. For the CDR3, the DNA is TGTGCCAGCAGCTCCGACGTTGGGTTGACAGATACGCAGTATTTT.

This clonotype turned up a few times. The chain has TRBV24-1 and TRBJ2-7; 9 bases align to TRBD1. The CDR3 length is 13 residues. Per germline, CDR1 KGHDR and CDR2 SFDVKD. Trimming cost V 7 bases and J 4 bases; bases outside gene matches: 4. The CDR3 region is CATSPGQGYEQYF. The CDR3 coding sequence is TGTGCCACCAGCCCGGGACAGGGTTACGAGCAGTACTTC.

This clonotype has a handful of counts. CDR3 sequence reads: CASSYRVPGTQYF. The CDR3 coding sequence is TGTGCCAGCAGCTACAGGGTTCCAGGCACGCAGTATTTT. This chain connects TRBV28 to TRBJ2-3; weak D call: TRBD1 (6 bases). The CDR3 spans 13 residues. Germline V gives CDR1 MDHEN, CDR2 SYDVKM. Trimming left V 6 bases short and J 9 bases short, with 16 bases between.

The table lists this clonotype with a count of one. This chain joins TRBV29-1 and TRBJ1-5, with no clear D. CDR3 length: 13 residues. V lost 7 bases, J lost 0 bases, and 10 bases lay in between. Germline-derived CDR1 and CDR2 are SQVTM and ANQGSEA. In DNA, the CDR3 is TGCAGCGGCGGTGACGGTAGCAATCAGCCCCAGCATTTT. Protein product: CSGGDGSNQPQHF.

J is TRBJ1-2 and V is TRBV29-1; 8 positions agree with TRBD1. V shed 3 bases and J 7 bases; nucleotides not matched to a gene: 13. Germline CDR1 reads SQVTM; CDR2 reads ANQGSEA. This CDR3 has 15 residues. The CDR3 is CSVDKQGDNSGGYTF. The CDR3 nucleotides are TGCAGCGTTGACAAACAGGGGGACAACAGCGGTGGCTACACCTTC.

The gene calls are TRBV6-2 or TRBV6-3 and TRBJ2-7; 8 bases are shared with TRBD1. Trimming at V came to 7 bases and at J to 3 bases, leaving 5 bases not matched to a gene. The CDR3 has 13 residues. Germline V gene data show CDR1 as MNHEY and CDR2 as SVGEGT. The CDR3 nucleotides are TGTGCCAGCATCGGACAGGGTTACTACGAGCAGTACTTC. Its translation is CASIGQGYYEQYF.

A note on this clonotype: A read error may account for a junction end that differs from germline. V gene TRBV7-8 combines with J gene TRBJ1-5; D not certain. Germline CDR1 is SGHVS and CDR2 is FQNEAQ. The CDR3 runs to 15 residues. CDR3 protein: CANSPTGPRNQPQHF. In DNA form, the CDR3 reads TGTGCCAACAGCCCCACCGGGCCTAGAAATCAGCCCCAGCATTTT.

Comment on this clonotype: Relative to the germline gene, one junction end is altered; a read error may explain this. The chain carries TRBV18 and TRBJ1-6; TRBD1 is a possible D gene (5 bases). The length of the CDR3 is 17 residues. CDR1 and CDR2 (germline): KGHSH, LQKENI. As DNA, the CDR3 is TGTGCCAGCTCACCTTATGGACCCGGGACGCCCGATTCACCCCCCCACTTT. This encodes CASSPYGPGTPDSPPHF.

This chain connects TRBV30 to TRBJ2-3; D gene uncertain. Germline CDR1 reads GTSNPN; CDR2 reads SVGIG (reference sequence). This CDR3 is built from 12 residues. Trimming took 3 bases from V and 2 from J, leaving 6 bases between them. CDR3 region: CAWRGYTDTQYF. DNA for the CDR3: TGTGCCTGGAGGGGATACACAGATACGCAGTATTTT.

This clonotype was counted ten times or more. This chain uses TRBV29-1 with TRBJ2-3; D might be TRBD2 (6 bases). The V gene lost 7 bases and the J gene lost 2 bases, with 19 bases spanning the gap. Germline V lookup: CDR1 SQVTM, CDR2 ANQGSEA. The CDR3 length is 15 residues. In DNA form, the CDR3 reads TGCAGCGCCGTCCGGGACTGGAGCTTCACAGATACGCAGTATTTT. Residues: CSAVRDWSFTDTQYF.

This clonotype was seen once. CDR3 residues: CASSAGQGDGYTF. CDR3 bases: TGTGCCAGCAGCGCGGGACAGGGCGATGGCTACACCTTC. This chain links TRBV6-2 or TRBV6-3 with TRBJ1-2; 9 bases are a match to TRBD1. This CDR3 is 13 amino acids long. Germline CDR1 MNHEY, CDR2 SVGEGT. V lost 6 bases and J lost 6; bases outside the gene matches: 5.

This chain uses TRBV28 with TRBJ2-1; D perhaps matches TRBD1 (6 bases). This CDR3 spans 15 amino acids. Trimming took 5 bases from V and 10 from J, leaving 21 bases between them. Germline V gene sequence: CDR1 MDHEN, CDR2 SYDVKM. The CDR3 sequence is CASSDISRDTQEQFF. In DNA, the CDR3 is TGTGCCAGCAGTGATATAAGCCGGGACACACAGGAGCAGTTCTTC.

Only a few counts were recorded for this clonotype. The J gene is TRBJ2-1, the V gene TRBV7-2; D possibly matches TRBD1 or TRBD2 (5 bases each). The J call may be wrong; the DNA end is better matched by TRBJ2-7. Germline values: CDR1 SGHTA, CDR2 FQGNSA. CDR3 length equals 14 residues. CDR3 sequence reads: CASSLGGWAYEQYF. The DNA of the CDR3 is TGTGCCAGCAGCTTAGGGGGGTGGGCCTACGAGCAGTACTTC.

A word on this clonotype: The CDR3 end shows no conserved phenylalanine or tryptophan, and so a read error is likely. No DNA is shown, since the ends of the CDR3 on it are uncertain; the CDR3 is the one TCRdb lists. This chain connects TRBV7-2 to TRBJ2-1. Germline V gene sequence: CDR1 SGHTA, CDR2 FQGNSA. The CDR3 numbers 15 amino acids, ends counted. The CDR3 loop is CASRSSGGSYNEKFV.

The rearrangement joins TRBV20-1 to TRBJ2-4; 7 nucleotides align to TRBD2. The germline CDR1 and CDR2 sequences are DFQATT and SNEGSKA (reference sequence). The CDR3 contains 16 residues. J gave up 13 bases and V 1 base, and 19 bases lay outside the gene matches. This CDR3 reads CSARATSAGRGGEQYF. As DNA, the CDR3 is TGCAGTGCTAGAGCAACTAGCGCCGGACGAGGCGGTGAGCAGTACTTC.